Listed here are 20 T cell receptor beta chains from one sample, sequenced in a study of CD8 T cells in ankylosing spondylitis. Study results and limitations: A TCR beta motif made of several highly homologous variants seemed typical of ankylosing spondylitis blood.

Their cognate antigens are unknown. TCRdb redid the calling of the 5' RACE reads with MiXCR, one entry per CDR3 protein. The data contain about 440,000 distinct CDR3 sequences, approximately 17% of them singletons. Sequenced material: blood, either unsorted or a sorted T cell fraction (not recorded which). The origin of the receptors is a male donor with ankylosing spondylitis.

This sequence joins TRBV12-3 or TRBV12-4 and TRBJ2-7, with 7 bases matching TRBD2. CDR3 length equals 14 residues. The junction had 10 bases not matched to a gene; V was cut back by 5 bases and J by 6 bases. Written as DNA, the CDR3 is TGTGCCAGCAGTCCATGGACTAGAAATGTCGAGCAGTACTTC. This translates into CASSPWTRNVEQYF.

This clonotype was seen many times. The chain has TRBV10-3 and TRBJ2-3; the D is unclear. The CDR3 runs 12 residues. V was pared by 0 bases and J by 4 bases, with 2 bases between. Germline V gene lookup returns CDR1 ENHRY and CDR2 SYGVKD. CDR3 DNA sequence: TGTGCCATCAGTGAGTCGCCAGATACGCAGTATTTT. Its protein is CAISESPDTQYF.

The chain links TRBV10-3 to TRBJ2-5, with 15 bases lining up with TRBD2. V trimming: 8 bases; J trimming: 2 bases; junction bases outside the gene matches: 0. CDR3 size: 14 residues. Germline CDR1 and CDR2: ENHRY and SYGVKD. The CDR3 DNA is TGTGCCATCGGGACTAGCGGGGGGCAAGAGACCCAGTACTTC. It specifies CAIGTSGGQETQYF.

This clonotype was observed once. The genes are TRBV5-6 and TRBJ1-1; 7 bases line up with TRBD1. The ends lost 0 bases at V and 7 bases at J; junction bases unmatched: 15. The CDR3 spans 17 residues. The germline gives CDR1 SGHDT, CDR2 YYEEEE. The CDR3 coding sequence is TGTGCCAGCAGCTTGGGGGCAAGCGTGACAGGGCCCGGTGAAGCTTTCTTT. Its translation: CASSLGASVTGPGEAFF.

Concerning this clonotype: Because it lacks the conserved phenylalanine or tryptophan at the end, this CDR3 is likely a read error. The V call is TRBV20-1, the J call TRBJ2-1; D is uncertain. The CDR3 covers 11 residues. V lost 0 bases, J lost 5 bases, and 2 bases lay in between. Germline V lookup: CDR1 DFQATT, CDR2 SNEGSKA (reference sequence). This CDR3 reads CSARDNNEQFV. The CDR3 nucleotides are TGCAGTGCTAGAGATAACAATGAGCAGTTCGTC.

This clonotype was found a few times. This chain links TRBV3-1 with TRBJ2-2; 11 nucleotides match TRBD2. The germline gives CDR1 LGHDT, CDR2 YNNKEL (reference sequence). The CDR3 loop spans 17 amino acids. V shed 6 bases, J shed 7 bases, and the junction held 13 bases outside the gene matches. CDR3 sequence (DNA): TGTGCCAGCAGGCCCGGGACTAGCGGTCCTATAGGCGGGGAGCTGTTTTTT. It encodes CASRPGTSGPIGGELFF. Full variable domain (remainder filled in from reference TRBV3-1 and TRBJ2-2): DTAVSQTPKYLVTQMGNDKSIKCEQNLGHDTMYWYKQDSKKFLKIMFSYNNKELIINETVPNRFSPKSPDKAHLNLHINSLELGDSAVYFCASRPGTSGPIGGELFFGEGSRLTVL.

The CDR3 nucleotides are TGTGCCAGCAGCGTAAGCGGGACCCCGACAGATACGCAGTATTTT. Its translation is CASSVSGTPTDTQYF. The J gene is TRBJ2-3, the V gene TRBV9; 7 nucleotides align to TRBD2. After removal of 1 base from V and 3 bases from J, the junction contained 5 bases not matched to a gene. CDR3 size: 15 residues. CDR1 SGDLS and CDR2 YYNGEE come from the germline V gene.

This clonotype has only a few counts. The chain employs TRBV18 and TRBJ2-1; D is perhaps TRBD2 (6 bases). The V and J ends lost 0 bases and 6 bases respectively, with 18 bases between them. The CDR3 has 17 residues. The V gene's germline CDR1 is KGHSH and CDR2 LQKENI. CDR3 residues: CASSPPSITQGGNEQFF. The CDR3 nucleotides are TGTGCCAGCTCACCACCTTCGATCACGCAGGGAGGCAATGAGCAGTTCTTC.

In this sample, this clonotype turned up many times. V is TRBV12-3 or TRBV12-4 and J is TRBJ2-6; TRBD2 is a possible D gene (5 bases). The V end lost 6 bases, the J end lost 0 bases, and 9 bases lay between the germline ends. This CDR3 region has 15 residues. The CDR3 loop reads CASSSGSSGANVLTF. CDR3 DNA: TGTGCCAGCAGCTCGGGGAGCTCTGGGGCCAACGTCCTGACTTTC.

This clonotype was found a few times. The rearrangement links TRBV20-1 to TRBJ1-2; a possible D gene is TRBD1 (5 bases). CDR3 length: 13 amino acids. CDR1 and CDR2 (germline): DFQATT, SNEGSKA (reference sequence). The V and J ends lost 1 base and 8 bases respectively, with 14 bases between them. The CDR3: CSARAGDRRGYTF. The CDR3 nucleotides are TGCAGTGCTAGAGCGGGGGACCGGAGGGGCTACACCTTC.

This clonotype was seen a few times. This chain connects TRBV3-1 to TRBJ1-2; D perhaps matches TRBD1 (5 bases). V was cut by 1 base and J by 8 bases, with 14 bases left in between. The CDR3 totals 14 residues. Germline-derived CDR1 and CDR2 are LGHDT and YNNKEL (reference sequence). CDR3 sequence (DNA): TGTGCCAGCAGCCAAGTTGGGCAGGGTGGAGGCTACACCTTC. It codes for CASSQVGQGGGYTF. Complete variable domain (other parts from reference TRBV3-1 and TRBJ1-2): DTAVSQTPKYLVTQMGNDKSIKCEQNLGHDTMYWYKQDSKKFLKIMFSYNNKELIINETVPNRFSPKSPDKAHLNLHINSLELGDSAVYFCASSQVGQGGGYTFGSGTRLTVV.

The chain couples TRBV19 to TRBJ2-3; D remains ambiguous. The CDR3 runs to 15 residues. CDR1 is LNHDA and CDR2 is SQIVND in the germline V gene (reference sequence). Trimming took 4 bases from V and 0 from J, leaving 11 bases between them. CDR3 DNA sequence: TGTGCCAGTAGTAGCCGAGGAGCTAGCACAGATACGCAGTATTTT. Protein: CASSSRGASTDTQYF.

This clonotype occurred a few times. This rearrangement joins TRBV3-1 to TRBJ1-1; no clear D gene. Germline V gene lookup returns CDR1 LGHDT and CDR2 YNNKEL (reference sequence). The CDR3 has 15 amino acids. Trimming cost V 5 bases and J 1 base, with 14 bases left between them. CDR3 nucleotide sequence: TGTGCCAGCAGCTATCACTCATCGGGGAACACTGAAGCTTTCTTT. The encoded protein is CASSYHSSGNTEAFF. The whole variable domain, remainder taken from reference TRBV3-1 and TRBJ1-1, is DTAVSQTPKYLVTQMGNDKSIKCEQNLGHDTMYWYKQDSKKFLKIMFSYNNKELIINETVPNRFSPKSPDKAHLNLHINSLELGDSAVYFCASSYHSSGNTEAFFGQGTRLTVV.

The V gene is TRBV30, the J gene TRBJ2-2; TRBD1 aligns across 8 bases. Germline CDR1 GTSNPN, CDR2 SVGIG (reference sequence). The V gene end was trimmed by 2 bases and the J gene end by 1 base; junction bases not matched to a gene: 12. CDR3 size: 18 residues. Here the CDR3 DNA reads TGTGCCTGGAGTCGGACGGGACAGGTGATGTGGAACACCGGGGAGCTGTTTTTT. As protein: CAWSRTGQVMWNTGELFF.

This clonotype has a count of ten or more. The V gene is TRBV12-3 or TRBV12-4, the J gene TRBJ2-2; 12 bases map to TRBD2. The CDR3 runs to 15 residues. V shed 7 bases and J 5 bases; nucleotides not matched to a gene: 5. This CDR3 reads CASTSGRARTGELFF. CDR3 sequence (DNA): TGTGCCAGCACTAGCGGGAGGGCCAGGACCGGGGAGCTGTTTTTT.

The V and J genes are TRBV5-1 and TRBJ2-7; 9 bases fit TRBD2. The germline gives CDR1 SGHRS, CDR2 YFSETQ. This CDR3 region has 16 residues. V trimming: 0 bases; J trimming: 7 bases; junction bases outside the gene matches: 11. The CDR3 DNA reads TGCGCCAGCAGCTTGGAACGGCGGGAGGGCCGGAGGGAGCAGTACTTC. Amino acid sequence: CASSLERREGRREQYF.

The chain links TRBV5-1 to TRBJ2-1; the match to TRBD2 covers 15 bases. CDR1 and CDR2 from the germline V gene are SGHRS and YFSETQ. V lost 4 bases to trimming and J lost 6 bases; unmatched junction nucleotides: 5. The CDR3 length is 16 residues. As DNA, the CDR3 is TGCGCCAGCAGCAACGGGGGACTAGCGGGGGGCAATGAGCAGTTCTTC. Protein: CASSNGGLAGGNEQFF.

This clonotype was observed at least ten times. V usage is TRBV12-3 or TRBV12-4 and J usage is TRBJ2-5; D ambiguous. CDR3 length equals 13 residues. Trimming took off 3 bases at V and 5 bases at J, with 10 bases between the two ends. In DNA form, the CDR3 reads TGTGCCAGCAGTTTGTTGGGGTGGGAGACCCAGTACTTC. Translated: CASSLLGWETQYF.

In this sample, this clonotype turned up many times. The V and J genes are TRBV6-2 or TRBV6-3 and TRBJ2-7; possible D gene TRBD2, 6 bases. The CDR3 has 14 amino acids. Germline CDR1 MNHEY, CDR2 SVGEGT. Deletions cut 2 bases from V and 6 bases from J, with 14 bases between. CDR3 sequence: CASSYRSGGFEQYF. In nucleotides, the CDR3 is TGTGCCAGCAGTTACCGAAGCGGAGGGTTCGAGCAGTACTTC.

This clonotype has at least ten counts. This chain uses TRBV11-2 with TRBJ2-1, with D uncertain. The V and J ends lost 4 bases and 11 bases respectively, with 12 bases between them. This CDR3 has 12 amino acids. CDR1 is SGHAT, CDR2 FQNNGV, per germline. CDR3 DNA sequence: TGTGCCAGCAGCTCCTCGAAGGAGAAGCAGTTCTTC. Its translation is CASSSSKEKQFF.